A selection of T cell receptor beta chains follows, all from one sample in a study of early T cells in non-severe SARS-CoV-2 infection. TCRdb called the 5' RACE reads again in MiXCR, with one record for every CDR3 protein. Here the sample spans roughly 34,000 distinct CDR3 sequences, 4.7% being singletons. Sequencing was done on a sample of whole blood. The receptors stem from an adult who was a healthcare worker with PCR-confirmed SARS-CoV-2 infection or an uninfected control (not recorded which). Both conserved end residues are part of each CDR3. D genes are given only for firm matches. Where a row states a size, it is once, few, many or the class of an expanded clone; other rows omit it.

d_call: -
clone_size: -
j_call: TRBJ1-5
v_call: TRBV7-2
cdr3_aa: CASSSLRRVDQPQHF
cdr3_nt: TGTGCCAGCAGCTCACTCCGCAGGGTTGATCAGCCCCAGCATTTT

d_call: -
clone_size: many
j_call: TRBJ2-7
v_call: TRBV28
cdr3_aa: CASSQSYYEQYF
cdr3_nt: TGTGCCAGCAGTCAGAGTTACTACGAGCAGTACTTC

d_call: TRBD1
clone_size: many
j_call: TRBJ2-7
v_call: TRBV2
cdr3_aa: CASSRPGQASYEQYF
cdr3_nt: TGTGCCAGCAGTCGTCCGGGACAGGCGTCCTACGAGCAGTACTTC

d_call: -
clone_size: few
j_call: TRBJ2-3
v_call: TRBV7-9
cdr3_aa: CASSPSTGAADTQYF
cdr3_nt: TGTGCCAGCAGCCCGTCGACAGGCGCGGCAGATACGCAGTATTTT

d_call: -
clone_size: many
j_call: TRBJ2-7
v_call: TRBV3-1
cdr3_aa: CASSQELRRYGSYEQYF
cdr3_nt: TGTGCCAGCAGCCAAGAACTCAGGAGGTACGGATCCTACGAGCAGTACTTC

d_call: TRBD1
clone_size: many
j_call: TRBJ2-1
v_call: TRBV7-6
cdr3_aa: CASSLAIPGTAYNEQFF
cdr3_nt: TGTGCCAGCAGCTTAGCAATCCCCGGGACAGCCTACAATGAGCAGTTCTTC

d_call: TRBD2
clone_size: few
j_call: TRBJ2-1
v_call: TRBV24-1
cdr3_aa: CATSESSGLAGEQFF
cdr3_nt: TGTGCCACCAGTGAATCCTCCGGACTAGCTGGTGAGCAGTTCTTC

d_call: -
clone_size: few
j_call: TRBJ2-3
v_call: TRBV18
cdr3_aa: CASSPTGRERTDTQYF
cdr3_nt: TGTGCCAGCTCACCTACAGGGAGAGAGAGAACAGATACGCAGTATTTT

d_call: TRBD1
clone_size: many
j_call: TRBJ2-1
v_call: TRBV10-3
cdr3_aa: CAIREDRGNEQFF
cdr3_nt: TGTGCCATCAGGGAGGACAGGGGAAATGAGCAGTTCTTC

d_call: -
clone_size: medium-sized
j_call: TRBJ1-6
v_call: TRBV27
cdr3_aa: CASSFGGAYSPLHF
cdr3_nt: TGTGCCAGCTCATTCGGGGGGGCGTATTCACCCCTCCACTTT